The 9 T cell receptor beta chains reported below all come from one sample, sequenced in a study of response to subunit inactivated influenza vaccine. TCRdb passed the RT-PCR reads through MiXCR, listing each CDR3 protein once. The sample lists about 700,000 distinct CDR3 sequences, 11% to 15% seen once, with 6% to 8% in the top ten. This material consisted of PBMCs from blood, taken roughly 2 weeks before vaccination. These receptors were obtained from a man over 45 who received an inactivated influenza vaccine.

This clonotype was detected many times. The chain employs TRBV25-1 and TRBJ2-7; no clear D gene. The CDR3 spans 11 residues. V was shortened by 4 bases and J by 6 bases, with 7 bases between the two germline ends. The germline V gene encodes CDR1 MGHDK and CDR2 SYGVNS. CDR3 in DNA: TGTGCCAGCAGTGGACGCGGCGAGCAGTACTTC. This translates into CASSGRGEQYF.

This clonotype was seen repeatedly, ten times or more. The chain links TRBV9 to TRBJ2-1, with D unclear. The CDR3 covers 14 residues. Germline CDR1 and CDR2: SGDLS and YYNGEE. The V end was cut by 0 bases, the J end by 8 bases, with 12 bases between. The CDR3 protein is CASSVETNIDEQFF. In nucleotides, the CDR3 is TGTGCCAGCAGCGTAGAAACTAACATAGATGAGCAGTTCTTC. The full variable domain, with the rest looked up from reference TRBV9 and TRBJ2-1, is DSGVTQTPKHLITATGQRVTLRCSPRSGDLSVYWYQQSLDQGLQFLIQYYNGEERAKGNILERFSAQQFPDLHSELNLSSLELGDSALYFCASSVETNIDEQFFGPGTRLTVL.

The chain couples TRBV6-2 or TRBV6-3 to TRBJ2-3; D is ambiguous. The CDR3 contains 14 residues. CDR1 and CDR2 (germline): MNHEY, SVGEGT. Trimming shortened V by 1 base and J by 6 bases, and 11 bases separated the two germline ends. CDR3 coding DNA: TGTGCCAGCAGTTACTTTGACTTTAAGGATACGCAGTATTTT. Encoded protein: CASSYFDFKDTQYF.

This chain uses TRBV15 with TRBJ1-4, with 7 bases lining up with TRBD1. Losses at the gene ends were 1 base for V and 8 bases for J; bases not matched to a gene: 10. The CDR3 covers 16 residues. The V gene's germline CDR1 is LNHNV and CDR2 YYDKDF (reference sequence). CDR3 DNA sequence: TGTGCCACCAGCAGAGCACCCTTACAGGGGAGCGAAAAACTGTTTTTT. This sequence encodes CATSRAPLQGSEKLFF.

This chain uses TRBV4-2 with TRBJ2-5; TRBD1 agrees at 7 bases. The CDR3 has 15 residues. The junction had 7 bases not matched to a gene; V was cut back by 3 bases and J by 3 bases. The germline CDR1 and CDR2 sequences are LGHNA and YNFKEQ. This CDR3 is CASSHKGQSEETQYF. DNA of the CDR3: TGTGCCAGCAGCCACAAGGGACAGAGTGAAGAGACCCAGTACTTC.

The table lists this clonotype with many counts. The J gene is TRBJ2-1, the V gene TRBV24-1; 8 nucleotides align to TRBD2. With 6 bases clipped from V and 0 bases from J, the junction kept 9 bases outside the gene matches. Germline-derived CDR1 and CDR2 are KGHDR and SFDVKD. The CDR3 is 17 amino acids. For the CDR3, the DNA is TGTGCCACCAGTCCTCCAGCGGGGGCCTTCTCCTACAATGAGCAGTTCTTC. Its translation: CATSPPAGAFSYNEQFF.

The chain links TRBV5-1 to TRBJ2-1; D perhaps matches TRBD2 (7 bases). Germline V gene data show CDR1 as SGHRS and CDR2 as YFSETQ. The length of the CDR3 is 15 residues. Trimming cost V 7 bases and J 4 bases, with 18 bases left between them. The CDR3 DNA follows: TGCGCCAGCCGCTCTCAGGCGGGGGCTTACAATGAGCAGTTCTTC. Translated, it gives CASRSQAGAYNEQFF.

There are many counts of this clonotype. Here the CDR3 reads CASSSALGPPYNEQFF. CDR3 sequence (DNA): TGTGCCAGCAGCTCCGCACTGGGGCCCCCCTACAATGAGCAGTTCTTC. V gene TRBV7-2 combines with J gene TRBJ2-1; a possible D gene is TRBD1 (5 bases). The germline V and J ends were trimmed by 4 bases and 2 bases, with 15 bases remaining between them. The CDR3 loop spans 16 amino acids. From germline, CDR1 is SGHTA and CDR2 FQGNSA.

This clonotype was seen more than once but under ten times. This chain connects TRBV12-3 or TRBV12-4 to TRBJ2-2; 9 bases fit TRBD2. The CDR3 is made up of 15 amino acids. Trimming cost V 7 bases and J 3 bases; bases outside gene matches: 6. For the CDR3, the DNA is TGTGCCAGCACCTTGGCGGGGGGGTACACCGGGGAGCTGTTTTTT. Encoded protein: CASTLAGGYTGELFF.